This T cell receptor (beta chain) emerged from a study of cytomegalovirus exposure and HLA in healthy donors. PCR primers comprised 60 Vbeta and 13 Jbeta primers. Data came from immunoSEQ multiplex PCR; TCRdb stores just in-frame clones and leaves some out. This sample has around 240,000 clones; about 80% occur once, and the top ten carry 5.4%. Germline CDR1 is SGHNT and CDR2 is YENEEA. V lost 2 bases and J lost 4; bases outside the gene matches: 10. The length of the CDR3 is 16 residues. Regarding the study as a whole: V- and J-gene trimming of TCR beta was linked (in a later analysis) to a missense DCLRE1C variant.

The donors were healthy bone marrow donors. About this clone itself: The antigen remains undetermined.

The chain uses TRBV11-3 and TRBJ2-5; 7 bases are shared with TRBD2. Material: PBMCs. The sequence derives from a woman between 40 and 50 years old in good health and CMV-seropositive. The CDR3 nucleotides read TGTGCCAGCAGCTTATCTTTTCTAGCGGAATTAGAGACCCAGTACTTC. As protein: CASSLSFLAELETQYF.